The 26 T cell receptor beta chains listed next were all sequenced from one sample in a study of blood T cell repertoires in COVID-19. Only in-frame clones appear in the TCRdb table, and some are missing; sequencing was by immunoSEQ multiplex PCR. The sample consists of 300,000 to 450,000 clones, about 90% of them appearing once. The sequenced sample was peripheral blood. The receptors stem from a woman in her sixties or seventies with COVID-19, enrolled during active disease.

The V gene is TRBV10-3, the J gene TRBJ1-4, with D possibly being TRBD1 (6 bases). V lost 10 bases and J 0 bases, leaving 12 bases between the germline ends. The CDR3 contains 14 residues. The germline CDR1 and CDR2 sequences are ENHRY and SYGVKD. As DNA, the CDR3 is TGTGCCACCGGACAGTTGGCAACTAATGAAAAACTGTTTTTT. Its translation: CATGQLATNEKLFF.

The chain employs TRBV7-3 and TRBJ2-2, with TRBD1 as a possible D gene (6 bases). CDR1 is SGHTA, CDR2 FQGTGA, per germline. This CDR3 region has 13 residues. The V end was cut by 1 base, the J end by 6 bases, with 6 bases between. The CDR3 loop is CASSLKGAGELFF. In nucleotides, the CDR3 is TGTGCCAGCAGCTTAAAGGGGGCCGGGGAGCTGTTTTTT. The complete variable domain, with remaining parts taken from reference TRBV7-3 and TRBJ2-2, reads GAGVSQTPSNKVTEKGKYVELRCDPISGHTALYWYRQSLGQGPEFLIYFQGTGAADDSGLPNDRFFAVRPEGSVSTLKIQRTERGDSAVYLCASSLKGAGELFFGEGSRLTVL.

The chain joins TRBV5-4 to TRBJ2-5; weak D call: TRBD2 (5 bases). V dropped 4 bases and J dropped 6 bases, with 13 bases sitting between them. The CDR3 consists of 13 residues. The germline V gene encodes CDR1 SGHNT and CDR2 YYREEE (reference sequence). The CDR3 sequence: CASSVGLSQTQYF. The DNA for the CDR3 is TGTGCCAGCAGCGTAGGACTGTCCCAGACCCAGTACTTC.

This chain uses TRBV7-9 with TRBJ1-2; TRBD1 matches at 7 bases. J lost 7 bases, V lost 5 bases, and 7 bases had no gene match. CDR1 and CDR2 (germline): SEHNR, FQNEAQ (reference sequence). This CDR3 spans 13 amino acids. Here the CDR3 reads CASSPDRASGYTF. The DNA for the CDR3 is TGTGCCAGCAGCCCCGACAGGGCCTCTGGCTACACCTTC.

The chain links TRBV28 to TRBJ2-7, with 9 bases aligning to TRBD1. The germline CDR1 and CDR2 sequences are MDHEN and SYDVKM. After removal of 5 bases from V and 2 bases from J, the junction contained 10 bases not matched to a gene. This CDR3 spans 16 amino acids. For the CDR3, the DNA is TGTGCCAGCAGTCCTTTGGGACAGGGTGGTCCCTACGAGCAGTACTTC. It translates to CASSPLGQGGPYEQYF. Combining the CDR3 with reference TRBV28 and TRBJ2-7 gives the whole variable domain DVKVTQSSRYLVKRTGEKVFLECVQDMDHENMFWYRQDPGLGLRLIYFSYDVKMKEKGDIPEGYSVSREKKERFSLILESASTNQTSMYLCASSPLGQGGPYEQYFGPGTRLTVT.

The chain carries TRBV5-5 and TRBJ2-6; D uncertain. Germline CDR1 reads SGHKS; CDR2 reads YYEKEE (reference sequence). There are 16 residues in the CDR3. V dropped 0 bases and J dropped 2 bases, with 9 bases sitting between them. The CDR3 here is CASSLETVTGANVLTF. The DNA of the CDR3 is TGTGCCAGCAGCTTGGAAACGGTGACTGGGGCCAACGTCCTGACTTTC.

J is TRBJ2-5 and V is TRBV18; tentatively, D is TRBD1 (6 bases). V was trimmed by 2 bases and J by 1 base, leaving 14 bases between them. In germline, CDR1 is KGHSH, CDR2 LQKENI. This CDR3 spans 16 amino acids. The CDR3 DNA reads TGTGCCAGCTCACCATCTGCTAACAGGGCCCAAGAGACCCAGTACTTC. Translated: CASSPSANRAQETQYF.

The chain employs TRBV2 and TRBJ1-3, with 8 bases lining up with TRBD1. CDR3 length: 15 amino acids. Germline trimming cut 9 bases from V and 2 bases from J; bases unmatched to any gene: 9. In germline, CDR1 is SNHLY, CDR2 FYNNEI. The CDR3 loop reads CARDRADPAGNTIYF. The DNA for the CDR3 is TGTGCCAGGGACAGGGCAGACCCTGCTGGAAACACCATATATTTT. The full variable domain, its missing parts supplied by reference TRBV2 and TRBJ1-3, is EPEVTQTPSHQVTQMGQEVILRCVPISNHLYFYWYRQILGQKVEFLVSFYNNEISEKSEIFDDQFSVERPDGSNFTLKIRSTKLEDSAMYFCARDRADPAGNTIYFGEGSWLTVV.

J is TRBJ1-1 and V is TRBV6-5, with D perhaps matching TRBD1 (5 bases). There are 14 residues in the CDR3. Germline loops: CDR1 MNHEY, CDR2 SVGAGI. V lost 2 bases, J lost 4 bases, and 11 bases lay in between. CDR3 nucleotide sequence: TGTGCCAGCAGTTACGGAACAGGTCCCACTGAAGCTTTCTTT. Amino acid sequence: CASSYGTGPTEAFF.

The chain links TRBV29-1 to TRBJ1-1; 7 bases align to TRBD1. J lost 0 bases, V lost 4 bases, and 8 bases had no gene match. This CDR3 region has 15 residues. CDR1 SQVTM and CDR2 ANQGSEA come from the germline V gene. CDR3 in amino acids: CSVARTTGVNTEAFF. The CDR3 nucleotides are TGCAGCGTTGCTCGAACTACAGGGGTGAACACTGAAGCTTTCTTT.

This chain connects TRBV5-1 to TRBJ1-6; maybe TRBD1 (6 bases). The CDR3 covers 15 residues. The V end was cut by 6 bases, the J end by 5 bases, with 15 bases between. CDR1 is SGHRS, CDR2 YFSETQ, per germline. The CDR3: CASTNRDTDNSPLHF. The CDR3 nucleotides are TGCGCCAGCACCAACCGGGACACGGATAATTCACCCCTCCACTTT. The full variable domain, rest sourced from reference TRBV5-1 and TRBJ1-6, is KAGVTQTPRYLIKTRGQQVTLSCSPISGHRSVSWYQQTPGQGLQFLFEYFSETQRNKGNFPGRFSGRQFSNSRSEMNVSTLELGDSALYLCASTNRDTDNSPLHFGNGTRLTVT.

The chain carries TRBV6-5 and TRBJ1-1; the D is unclear. Per germline, CDR1 MNHEY and CDR2 SVGAGI. The CDR3 runs 14 residues. V was trimmed by 4 bases and J by 4 bases, leaving 13 bases between them. The CDR3 spells CASSSPWEGTEAFF. DNA of the CDR3: TGTGCCAGCAGTTCCCCTTGGGAGGGCACTGAAGCTTTCTTT.

The chain is built from TRBV5-1 and TRBJ1-1; 8 bases map to TRBD1. CDR1 is SGHRS and CDR2 is YFSETQ in the germline V gene. The CDR3 totals 17 residues. Losses at the gene ends were 3 bases for V and 1 base for J; bases not matched to a gene: 11. The CDR3 is CASSWRDRLSPNTEAFF. Written as DNA, the CDR3 is TGCGCCAGCAGCTGGAGGGACAGGCTCAGCCCGAACACTGAAGCTTTCTTT.

The chain uses TRBV7-2 and TRBJ2-2; 9 bases fit TRBD2. The germline gives CDR1 SGHTA, CDR2 FQGNSA. This CDR3 spans 16 amino acids. The V gene end was trimmed by 1 base and the J gene end by 2 bases; junction bases not matched to a gene: 2. The CDR3 loop is CASSLELAGNTGELFF. The CDR3 nucleotides read TGTGCCAGCAGCTTAGAACTAGCGGGTAACACCGGGGAGCTGTTTTTT.

V gene TRBV7-2 combines with J gene TRBJ2-5; D is possibly TRBD1 (5 bases). V gave up 5 bases and J gave up 1 base, with 11 bases separating them. Germline-derived CDR1 and CDR2 are SGHTA and FQGNSA. This CDR3 is built from 14 residues. The CDR3 nucleotides read TGTGCCAGCAGCGAACAGGCGGCCCAAGAGACCCAGTACTTC. This translates into CASSEQAAQETQYF.

The chain has TRBV2 and TRBJ1-1; D is undetermined. Germline V gives CDR1 SNHLY, CDR2 FYNNEI. V gave up 4 bases and J gave up 4 bases, with 13 bases separating them. The CDR3 covers 14 residues. CDR3 amino acids: CASSGVEGATEAFF. The DNA for the CDR3 is TGTGCCAGCAGTGGGGTCGAGGGAGCCACTGAAGCTTTCTTT. Full variable domain (remainder filled in from reference TRBV2 and TRBJ1-1): EPEVTQTPSHQVTQMGQEVILRCVPISNHLYFYWYRQILGQKVEFLVSFYNNEISEKSEIFDDQFSVERPDGSNFTLKIRSTKLEDSAMYFCASSGVEGATEAFFGQGTRLTVV.

As to this clone: The sample holds other DNA sequences that translate to the same CDR3. The V call is TRBV18, the J call TRBJ2-2, with a possible D match to TRBD1 (6 bases). Per the germline V gene, CDR1 is KGHSH and CDR2 is LQKENI. The CDR3 covers 14 residues. Between the trimmed V and J ends, which lost 3 bases and 1 base, there was a span of 6 bases. The CDR3 here is CASSPDRNTGELFF. Here the CDR3 DNA reads TGTGCCAGCTCACCGGACAGGAACACCGGGGAGCTGTTTTTT.

On this clone itself: Other nucleotide sequences from this sample produce the same CDR3. This chain links TRBV9 with TRBJ2-7, with 8 bases aligning to TRBD2. CDR1 and CDR2 (germline): SGDLS, YYNGEE. The CDR3 runs 14 residues. Losses at the gene ends were 4 bases for V and 0 bases for J; bases not matched to a gene: 3. CDR3 region: CASSRGGPSYEQYF. CDR3 nucleotide sequence: TGTGCCAGCAGCCGCGGGGGGCCCTCCTACGAGCAGTACTTC.

J is TRBJ1-2 and V is TRBV6-4; 9 bases map to TRBD1. This CDR3 is 15 amino acids long. J gave up 0 bases and V 8 bases, and 7 bases lay outside the gene matches. From germline, CDR1 is MRHNA and CDR2 SNTAGT. DNA for the CDR3: TGTGCCAGCCGGAGAGGGACAGGGACTAACTATGGCTACACCTTC. It encodes CASRRGTGTNYGYTF.

The V gene is TRBV4-2, the J gene TRBJ2-7; 10 nucleotides agree with TRBD2. CDR1 and CDR2 from the germline V gene are LGHNA and YNFKEQ. The CDR3 is made up of 17 amino acids. V lost 2 bases, J lost 7 bases, and 14 bases stayed unmatched. The CDR3 DNA sequence: TGTGCCAGCAGCCAACCCCGTAGTGGACTAGCGGCGGGTGAGCAGTACTTC. Residues: CASSQPRSGLAAGEQYF.

The rearrangement links TRBV28 to TRBJ1-4, with 7 bases that match TRBD1. This CDR3 has 14 amino acids. Trimming cost V 7 bases and J 10 bases; bases outside gene matches: 12. CDR1 MDHEN and CDR2 SYDVKM come from the germline V gene. The CDR3 is CASITGAQLGKLFF. The CDR3, as DNA: TGTGCCAGCATCACAGGGGCACAACTCGGAAAACTGTTTTTT.

V usage is TRBV11-2 and J usage is TRBJ1-2; D call uncertain. V was pared by 6 bases and J by 2 bases, with 13 bases between. The length of the CDR3 is 14 residues. Germline V lookup: CDR1 SGHAT, CDR2 FQNNGV. The CDR3 loop reads CASRNTPINYGYTF. The CDR3 nucleotides are TGTGCCAGCAGGAACACCCCAATCAACTATGGCTACACCTTC.

The V gene is TRBV3-1 (or the pseudogene TRBV3-2), the J gene TRBJ1-5; unclear D gene. This CDR3 has 17 amino acids. Per germline, CDR1 LGHDT and CDR2 YNNKEL (reference sequence). The germline V and J ends were trimmed by 0 bases and 0 bases, with 12 bases remaining between them. This chain's CDR3 is CASSQELGRDSNQPQHF. CDR3 coding DNA: TGTGCCAGCAGCCAAGAACTAGGCCGGGATAGCAATCAGCCCCAGCATTTT.

The V gene is TRBV15, the J gene TRBJ1-1; TRBD1 agrees at 7 bases. Trimming took 11 bases from V and 4 from J; bases not matched to a gene: 16. Germline V gene lookup returns CDR1 LNHNV and CDR2 YYDKDF (reference sequence). The CDR3 sequence is 15 residues long. CDR3 region: CAASGGMRYGTEAFF. In nucleotides, the CDR3 is TGTGCCGCCTCAGGGGGGATGAGATACGGCACTGAAGCTTTCTTT.

Worth noting for this clone: The same CDR3 also results from other DNA sequences found in this sample. The V gene is TRBV7-3, the J gene TRBJ2-2, with a tentative D call TRBD1 (5 bases). Between the trimmed V and J ends, which lost 5 bases and 5 bases, there was a span of 9 bases. Germline CDR1 and CDR2: SGHTA and FQGTGA. This CDR3 has 13 amino acids. CDR3 in DNA: TGTGCCAGCAGCCCGAGACAGACCGGGGAGCTGTTTTTT. This codes for CASSPRQTGELFF.

The chain joins TRBV4-2 to TRBJ1-5; 7 bases match TRBD1. Trimming removed 4 bases from V and 4 bases from J; junction bases left unmatched: 4. This CDR3 is 14 amino acids long. Germline loops: CDR1 LGHNA, CDR2 YNFKEQ. CDR3: CASSPGTANQPQHF. The CDR3 DNA sequence: TGTGCCAGCAGCCCTGGGACAGCTAATCAGCCCCAGCATTTT.